This TCR beta chain was profiled in a study of beta chain features in type 1 diabetes. Study results and caveats: Moderate but significant shortening of TCRB CDR3s was recorded in all four CD4+ subsets from Type 1 diabetes patients.

Looked up from germline, CDR1 is GTSNPN and CDR2 is SVGIG (reference sequence). Germline trimming cut 4 bases from V and 8 bases from J; bases unmatched to any gene: 5. This CDR3 contains 13 residues. What was sequenced were expressed TCRB transcripts, since all of the isolated RNA had been reverse transcribed. Libraries were prepared by immunoSEQ multiplex PCR; TCRdb keeps only in-frame clonotypes and omits some of them. The data hold over 600,000 clones, with around 12% observed a single time. Purity exceeding 98% was reached by all sorted populations. This clone occurred a few times. Its antigen is unknown.

The origin of this receptor is a young man with type 1 diabetes. V is TRBV30 and J is TRBJ1-6, with 7 bases aligning to TRBD1. Sample: naive CD4+ T cells from blood. CDR3 amino acids: CAWTTGSDSPLHF. DNA of the CDR3: TGTGCCTGGACGACAGGGAGTGATTCACCCCTCCACTTT.